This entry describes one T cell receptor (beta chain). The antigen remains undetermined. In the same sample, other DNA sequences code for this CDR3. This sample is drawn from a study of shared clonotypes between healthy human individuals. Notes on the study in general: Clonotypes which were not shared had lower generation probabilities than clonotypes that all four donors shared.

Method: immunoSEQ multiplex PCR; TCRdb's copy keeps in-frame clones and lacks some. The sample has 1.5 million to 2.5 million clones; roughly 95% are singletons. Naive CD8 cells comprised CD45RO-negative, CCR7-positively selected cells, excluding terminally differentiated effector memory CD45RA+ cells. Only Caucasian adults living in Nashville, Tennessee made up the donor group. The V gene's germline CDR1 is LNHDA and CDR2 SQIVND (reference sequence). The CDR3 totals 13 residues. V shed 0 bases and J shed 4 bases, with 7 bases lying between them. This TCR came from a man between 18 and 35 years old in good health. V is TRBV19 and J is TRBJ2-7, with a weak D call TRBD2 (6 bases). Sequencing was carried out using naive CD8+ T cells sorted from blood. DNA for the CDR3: TGTGCCAGTAGTATAGATCGGGGGTACGAGCAGTACTTC. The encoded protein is CASSIDRGYEQYF. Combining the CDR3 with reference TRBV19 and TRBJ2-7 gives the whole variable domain DGGITQSPKYLFRKEGQNVTLSCEQNLNHDAMYWYRQDPGQGLRLIYYSQIVNDFQKGDIAEGYSVSREKKESFPLTVTSAQKNPTAFYLCASSIDRGYEQYFGPGTRLTVT.